Listed below are T cell receptor beta chains from one sample, sequenced in a study of blood T cell repertoires in COVID-19. Produced via immunoSEQ multiplex PCR; TCRdb's table is partial and in-frame only. The sample has 61,000 or so clones, over 75% seen once; the top ten hold 3.5%. Sequenced sample: peripheral blood. The receptor source for this set is a woman older than 75 with acute or convalescent COVID-19. The CDR3 runs from the conserved cysteine through the conserved F or W.

length | J | V | CDR3
17 | TRBJ2-2 | TRBV19 | CASSLPGQGAHTGELFF
14 | TRBJ2-7 | TRBV30 | CAWSPQGGISEQYF
16 | TRBJ2-2 | TRBV3-1/TRBV3-2 | CASSQVLAGVTGELFF
15 | TRBJ2-2 | TRBV5-6 | CASSLEQGATGELFF
16 | TRBJ1-1 | TRBV7-9 | CASSLVSGHGNTEAFF
16 | TRBJ2-3 | TRBV7-9 | CASSSPQAGVTDTQYF
13 | TRBJ2-1 | TRBV18 | CASSPSPPRMQFF
14 | TRBJ2-1 | TRBV6-4 | CASSDRQGPAEQFF
18 | TRBJ2-3 | TRBV4-2 | CASSQDRASGAYTDTQYF
13 | TRBJ2-5 | TRBV5-4 | CASSLNSQETQYF
18 | TRBJ2-1 | TRBV5-1 | CASSLGAPGLALYNEQFF
15 | TRBJ1-1 | TRBV4-1 | CASSQDRTPNTEAFF
11 | TRBJ2-7 | TRBV6-5 | CASSSRYEQYF
13 | TRBJ2-1 | TRBV7-9 | CASNPRGGNEQFF
13 | TRBJ2-3 | TRBV11-2 | CASSSYIRDTQYF
15 | TRBJ2-2 | TRBV7-3 | CASSSRQQNTGELFF
13 | TRBJ2-7 | TRBV2 | CASKKDYTYEQYF
16 | TRBJ1-4 | TRBV7-9 | CASRPTKTPTEEKLFF
14 | TRBJ2-5 | TRBV11-3 | CASSLSLAHETQYF
16 | TRBJ2-3 | TRBV5-4 | CASRRLAGGSTDTQYF
16 | TRBJ1-3 | TRBV3-1/TRBV3-2 | CASSQGFSGNGNTIYF
11 | TRBJ2-3 | TRBV6-1 | CASSELDTQYF
15 | TRBJ1-6 | TRBV20-1 | CSASTGGTTNSPLHF
16 | TRBJ2-5 | TRBV19 | CASSMAATGYQETQYF